This T cell receptor beta chain was recovered during a study of T cell repertoires in cytomegalovirus infection. Study-level background: A matching HLA type, together with CMV infection, was signaled by public TCR beta signatures. Study observations and caveats: It was HLA-C-restricted CMV-specific TCR beta clonotypes that dominated the response ex vivo. Carriers of CMV plus the relevant HLA were identified by cumulative public TCR beta family frequency.

There are 14 residues in the CDR3. V shed 0 bases and J shed 4 bases, with 8 bases lying between them. CDR1 is LGHDT and CDR2 is YNNKEL in the germline V gene (reference sequence). TCRdb independently ran MiXCR on the reads; one entry per CDR3 protein. The sample yields about 300,000 distinct CDR3 sequences, about 26% seen once. This clonotype was recorded once. Its target is not known. V is TRBV3-1 and J is TRBJ2-3; no clear D. This TCR derives from a human donor in good health (CMV status not recorded). Some clones in this sample may be carry-over from other donors' samples. Sequenced material: PBMCs. CDR3 bases: TGTGCCAGCAGCCAAGATAATGTAGCAGATACGCAGTATTTT. As protein: CASSQDNVADTQYF.